These 24 T cell receptor beta chains were all obtained from the same sample, sequenced in a study of regulatory T cells in long-lasting Graves disease. The sample's time point: persistent/refractory GD, antithyroid drugs over 5 years with positive TRAb. Scientists built the TCR library using RNA that was extracted from PBMCs. Arm-PCR of CDR3 regions with iRepertoire HTBI primers generated TCR beta libraries. TCRdb re-called the multiplex PCR reads through MiXCR, storing one row per CDR3 protein. The sample lists 450,000 or so distinct CDR3 sequences, about 22% occurring once. The starting material was peripheral blood mononuclear cells (PBMCs), obtained when the disease was refractory, from a patient treated with antithyroid drugs. These receptor sequences come from a female donor with Graves disease.

The chain uses TRBV19 and TRBJ1-2; D gene uncertain. The CDR3 has 14 amino acids. Looked up from germline, CDR1 is LNHDA and CDR2 is SQIVND (reference sequence). V was trimmed by 3 bases and J by 4 bases, leaving 12 bases between them. As DNA, the CDR3 is TGTGCCAGTAGTATGAACAAGGCCCTCTATGGCTACACCTTC. It specifies CASSMNKALYGYTF.

CDR3 sequence (DNA): TGTGCCAGCAGCAAAACAGGGTCTATCGGAAAACTGTTTTTT. This translates into CASSKTGSIGKLFF. This chain joins TRBV16 and TRBJ1-4, with D perhaps TRBD1 (6 bases). With 5 bases removed from V and 10 bases from J, the gap between germline ends came to 17 bases. Looked up from germline, CDR1 is KGHSY and CDR2 is FQNENV. There are 14 residues in the CDR3.

This chain uses TRBV5-1 with TRBJ2-2; 7 bases match TRBD2. In germline, CDR1 is SGHRS, CDR2 YFSETQ. J lost 4 bases, V lost 6 bases, and 9 bases had no gene match. The CDR3 consists of 15 residues. CDR3 coding DNA: TGCGCCAGCATGGTACGCGGGAGTGTCACCGGGGAGCTGTTTTTT. The encoded protein is CASMVRGSVTGELFF.

This clonotype was recorded at least ten times. The V and J genes are TRBV12-5 and TRBJ1-2, with D perhaps TRBD1 (5 bases). V shed 8 bases and J shed 1 base, with 11 bases lying between them. Germline CDR1 is LGHNT and CDR2 is FRNRAP. CDR3 length equals 13 residues. CDR3 amino acids: CASRQSFNYGYTF. Written as DNA, the CDR3 is TGTGCTAGTCGACAGAGCTTTAACTATGGCTACACCTTC.

The chain combines TRBV18 with TRBJ1-4; D not resolved. Per germline, CDR1 KGHSH and CDR2 LQKENI. This CDR3 region has 17 residues. Trimming cost V 6 bases and J 5 bases, with 22 bases left between them. The CDR3 DNA follows: TGTGCCAGCTCCCCTACCACACTCTTGACTGAGAATGAAAAACTGTTTTTT. Protein: CASSPTTLLTENEKLFF.

The table lists this clonotype with a few counts. The J gene is TRBJ1-1, the V gene TRBV5-1, with D uncertain. The length of the CDR3 is 13 residues. Germline lookup yields CDR1 SGHRS and CDR2 YFSETQ. V shed 4 bases and J shed 4 bases, with 11 bases lying between them. The CDR3 coding sequence is TGCGCCAGCAGCCCAACGGACGGCACTGAAGCTTTCTTT. Amino acids: CASSPTDGTEAFF.

This clonotype turned up a few times. This chain uses TRBV10-3 with TRBJ2-2; tentatively, D is TRBD1 or TRBD2 (5 bases each). V was trimmed by 8 bases and J by 2 bases, leaving 18 bases between them. The CDR3 is 16 residues long. Looked up from germline, CDR1 is ENHRY and CDR2 is SYGVKD. For the CDR3, the DNA is TGTGCCATCCAAACGGGGACCGGGGTTAACACCGGGGAGCTGTTTTTT. Translating it yields CAIQTGTGVNTGELFF.

This clonotype was recorded many times. The chain links TRBV12-3 or TRBV12-4 to TRBJ1-1, with a tentative D call TRBD1 (5 bases). V was clipped by 7 bases and J by 2 bases, with 14 bases between them. This CDR3 spans 14 amino acids. CDR3 nucleotides: TGTGCCAGCACCCCGGGACGGAGAAACACTGAAGCTTTCTTT. Translating gives CASTPGRRNTEAFF.

Of note for this clonotype: This is likely a read error, given that the CDR3 carries no conserved phenylalanine or tryptophan at its end. The chain couples TRBV7-2 to TRBJ2-4; D is unclear. Looked up from germline, CDR1 is SGHTA and CDR2 is FQGNSA. CDR3 length equals 14 residues. Trimming cost V 3 bases and J 0 bases, with 6 bases left between them. The CDR3 spells CASSLTLAKNIQYS. CDR3 DNA sequence: TGTGCCAGCAGCTTGACCTTAGCCAAAAACATTCAGTACTCC.

The rearrangement joins TRBV28 to TRBJ2-1; 8 bases line up with TRBD2. The CDR3 is made up of 16 amino acids. In germline, CDR1 is MDHEN, CDR2 SYDVKM. V shed 2 bases, J shed 1 base, and the junction held 4 bases outside the gene matches. CDR3 DNA: TGTGCCAGCAGTTTACAGCGGGGGAGATCCTACAATGAGCAGTTCTTC. This encodes CASSLQRGRSYNEQFF.

The V call is TRBV5-5, the J call TRBJ2-1; 7 bases are a match to TRBD2. Germline V lookup: CDR1 SGHKS, CDR2 YYEKEE (reference sequence). The ends lost 5 bases at V and 10 bases at J; junction bases unmatched: 3. The CDR3 has 11 amino acids. CDR3 sequence (DNA): TGTGCCAGCAGTACCGGGGGGGAGCAGTTCTTC. The encoded protein is CASSTGGEQFF.

This clonotype was picked up many times. This chain joins TRBV2 and TRBJ2-5; D is unclear. V gave up 2 bases and J gave up 5 bases, with 15 bases separating them. Looked up from germline, CDR1 is SNHLY and CDR2 is FYNNEI. The CDR3 consists of 15 residues. CDR3 amino acids: CASSESPSGLETQYF. The CDR3 DNA reads as TGTGCCAGCAGTGAATCGCCGAGTGGTCTGGAGACCCAGTACTTC.

This clonotype occurred a few times. CDR3 residues: CASSPSVGLNTGELFF. In DNA form, the CDR3 reads TGTGCCAGCAGCCCCTCGGTTGGTTTGAACACCGGGGAGCTGTTTTTT. The chain recombines TRBV7-8 with TRBJ2-2; unclear D gene. This CDR3 has 16 residues. V lost 5 bases and J lost 1, with 14 bases in between. Germline V gene lookup returns CDR1 SGHVS and CDR2 FQNEAQ.

This clonotype was seen a handful of times. The chain recombines TRBV7-9 with TRBJ1-1; 8 bases line up with TRBD1. Trimming removed 5 bases from V and 7 bases from J; junction bases left unmatched: 9. Germline values: CDR1 SEHNR, CDR2 FQNEAQ (reference sequence). The CDR3 loop spans 14 amino acids. The CDR3: CASSTRGRGLEAFF. CDR3 nucleotide sequence: TGTGCCAGCAGCACCAGGGGGCGCGGGCTTGAAGCTTTCTTT.

This clonotype was observed at least ten times. This chain links TRBV6-1 with TRBJ2-5, with a weak D call TRBD1 (5 bases). CDR3 length equals 15 residues. V lost 5 bases and J lost 5, with 18 bases in between. CDR1 and CDR2 (germline): MNHNS, SASEGT. The CDR3 bases are TGTGCCAGCAGTAACCGGCAGGGTGAATCGGAGACCCAGTACTTC. Residues: CASSNRQGESETQYF.

There are many counts of this clonotype. This rearrangement joins TRBV7-2 to TRBJ2-7, with 8 bases that match TRBD1. CDR3 length equals 13 residues. Germline V gives CDR1 SGHTA, CDR2 FQGNSA. Trimming took 1 base from V and 7 from J; bases not matched to a gene: 3. The CDR3 here is CASSLGQGREQYF. In nucleotides, the CDR3 is TGTGCCAGCAGCTTAGGACAGGGGAGGGAGCAGTACTTC.

V usage is TRBV9 and J usage is TRBJ1-5, with a possible D match to TRBD1 (6 bases). V lost 3 bases to trimming and J lost 7 bases, with 14 bases between them. CDR1 SGDLS and CDR2 YYNGEE come from the germline V gene. The CDR3 totals 14 residues. CDR3 nucleotide sequence: TGTGCCAGCAGCGCAACAGGGTTGGGGCAGCCCCAGCATTTT. As protein: CASSATGLGQPQHF.

J is TRBJ1-1 and V is TRBV7-9; no firm D call. The germline V gene encodes CDR1 SEHNR and CDR2 FQNEAQ (reference sequence). The CDR3 length is 13 residues. The V gene lost 5 bases and the J gene lost 3 bases, with 10 bases spanning the gap. This CDR3 reads CASSPIGDTEAFF. The DNA of the CDR3 is TGTGCCAGCAGCCCTATAGGAGACACTGAAGCTTTCTTT.

J is TRBJ2-4 and V is TRBV7-9; 9 positions agree with TRBD2. The CDR3 is made up of 18 amino acids. In germline, CDR1 is SEHNR, CDR2 FQNEAQ (reference sequence). With 2 bases clipped from V and 0 bases from J, the junction kept 8 bases outside the gene matches. The CDR3 reads CASSLWSGGQIAKNIQYF. The CDR3 nucleotides read TGTGCCAGCAGCTTATGGAGCGGGGGGCAGATAGCCAAAAACATTCAGTACTTC.

This rearrangement joins TRBV3-1 to TRBJ2-5; TRBD2 might be the D (5 bases). The CDR3 extends over 16 amino acids. With 4 bases removed from V and 1 base from J, the gap between germline ends came to 16 bases. The V gene's germline CDR1 is LGHDT and CDR2 YNNKEL (reference sequence). CDR3 residues: CASSRTAGRFQETQYF. CDR3 DNA: TGTGCCAGCAGCCGTACGGCGGGCAGATTCCAAGAGACCCAGTACTTC.

V and J are TRBV6-5 and TRBJ2-1; a weak D match, TRBD2 (6 bases). V lost 2 bases to trimming and J lost 10 bases, with 15 bases between them. The CDR3 extends over 14 amino acids. CDR1 and CDR2 from the germline V gene are MNHEY and SVGAGI. This CDR3 reads CASSYTGDPREQFF. The CDR3 coding sequence is TGTGCCAGCAGTTACACGGGGGACCCCCGGGAGCAGTTCTTC.

This clonotype was counted ten times or more. CDR3 amino acids: CASSLMGRDNSPLHF. CDR3 coding DNA: TGTGCCAGCAGCTTAATGGGACGGGATAATTCACCCCTCCACTTT. The chain employs TRBV7-9 and TRBJ1-6; the D gene is possibly TRBD1 (5 bases). Trimming shortened V by 2 bases and J by 5 bases, and 10 bases separated the two germline ends. Germline lookup yields CDR1 SEHNR and CDR2 FQNEAQ (reference sequence). CDR3 length: 15 amino acids. The full variable domain, its missing parts supplied by reference TRBV7-9 and TRBJ1-6, is DTGVSQNPRHKITKRGQNVTFRCDPISEHNRLYWYRQTLGQGPEFLTYFQNEAQLEKSRLLSDRFSAERPKGSFSTLEIQRTEQGDSAMYLCASSLMGRDNSPLHFGNGTRLTVT.

This chain joins TRBV5-5 and TRBJ1-1; 7 bases match TRBD1. V lost 4 bases to trimming and J lost 0 bases; unmatched junction nucleotides: 6. The CDR3 has 15 amino acids. Germline CDR1 is SGHKS and CDR2 is YYEKEE (reference sequence). CDR3 in amino acids: CASSRSGQLNTEAFF. DNA for the CDR3: TGTGCCAGCAGCCGGTCGGGACAGCTGAACACTGAAGCTTTCTTT.

This clonotype has at least ten counts. The chain joins TRBV6-1 to TRBJ1-5; perhaps TRBD1 as D (5 bases). Trimming shortened V by 11 bases and J by 6 bases, and 14 bases separated the two germline ends. The CDR3 is 12 amino acids. CDR1 is MNHNS and CDR2 is SASEGT in the germline V gene. In DNA form, the CDR3 reads TGTGCCGTTCTCCAGGGATCTCAGCCCCAGCATTTT. The encoded protein is CAVLQGSQPQHF.